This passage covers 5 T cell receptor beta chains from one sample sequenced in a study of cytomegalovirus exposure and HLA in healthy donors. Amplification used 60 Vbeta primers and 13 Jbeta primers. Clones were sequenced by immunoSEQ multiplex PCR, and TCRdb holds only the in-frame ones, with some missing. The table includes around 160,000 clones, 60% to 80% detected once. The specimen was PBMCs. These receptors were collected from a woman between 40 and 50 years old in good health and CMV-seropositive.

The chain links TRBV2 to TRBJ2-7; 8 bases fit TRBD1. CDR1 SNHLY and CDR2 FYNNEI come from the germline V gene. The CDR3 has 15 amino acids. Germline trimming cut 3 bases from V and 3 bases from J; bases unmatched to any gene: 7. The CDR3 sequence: CASSDIRTGIYEQYF. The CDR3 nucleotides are TGTGCCAGCAGTGACATAAGGACAGGGATCTACGAGCAGTACTTC.

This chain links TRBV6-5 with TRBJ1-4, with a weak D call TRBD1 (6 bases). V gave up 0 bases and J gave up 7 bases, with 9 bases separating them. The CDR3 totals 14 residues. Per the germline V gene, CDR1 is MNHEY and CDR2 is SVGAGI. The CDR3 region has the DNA TGTGCCAGCAGTTACTCGAAAGGGGGTGAAAAACTGTTTTTT. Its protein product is CASSYSKGGEKLFF.

CDR3 sequence reads: CASSGADRGKPYEQYF. DNA for the CDR3: TGTGCCAGCAGTGGCGCAGACAGGGGGAAACCCTACGAGCAGTACTTC. The rearrangement links TRBV2 to TRBJ2-7; 9 bases match TRBD1. Germline loops: CDR1 SNHLY, CDR2 FYNNEI. The CDR3 is 16 residues long. V was pared by 4 bases and J by 2 bases, with 9 bases of the junction left unmatched.

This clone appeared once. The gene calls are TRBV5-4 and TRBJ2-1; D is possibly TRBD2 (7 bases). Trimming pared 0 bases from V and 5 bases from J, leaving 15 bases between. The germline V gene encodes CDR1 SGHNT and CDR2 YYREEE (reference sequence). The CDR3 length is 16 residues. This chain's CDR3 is CASSLGGGPKHNEQFF. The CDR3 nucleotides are TGTGCCAGCAGCTTGGGCGGGGGCCCCAAGCACAATGAGCAGTTCTTC.

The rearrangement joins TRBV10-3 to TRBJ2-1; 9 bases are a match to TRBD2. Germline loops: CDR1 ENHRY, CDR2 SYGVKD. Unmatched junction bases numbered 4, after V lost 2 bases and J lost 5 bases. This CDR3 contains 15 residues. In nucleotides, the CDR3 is TGTGCCATCAGTGAGGCGACTAGCGGACACAATGAGCAGTTCTTC. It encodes CAISEATSGHNEQFF.